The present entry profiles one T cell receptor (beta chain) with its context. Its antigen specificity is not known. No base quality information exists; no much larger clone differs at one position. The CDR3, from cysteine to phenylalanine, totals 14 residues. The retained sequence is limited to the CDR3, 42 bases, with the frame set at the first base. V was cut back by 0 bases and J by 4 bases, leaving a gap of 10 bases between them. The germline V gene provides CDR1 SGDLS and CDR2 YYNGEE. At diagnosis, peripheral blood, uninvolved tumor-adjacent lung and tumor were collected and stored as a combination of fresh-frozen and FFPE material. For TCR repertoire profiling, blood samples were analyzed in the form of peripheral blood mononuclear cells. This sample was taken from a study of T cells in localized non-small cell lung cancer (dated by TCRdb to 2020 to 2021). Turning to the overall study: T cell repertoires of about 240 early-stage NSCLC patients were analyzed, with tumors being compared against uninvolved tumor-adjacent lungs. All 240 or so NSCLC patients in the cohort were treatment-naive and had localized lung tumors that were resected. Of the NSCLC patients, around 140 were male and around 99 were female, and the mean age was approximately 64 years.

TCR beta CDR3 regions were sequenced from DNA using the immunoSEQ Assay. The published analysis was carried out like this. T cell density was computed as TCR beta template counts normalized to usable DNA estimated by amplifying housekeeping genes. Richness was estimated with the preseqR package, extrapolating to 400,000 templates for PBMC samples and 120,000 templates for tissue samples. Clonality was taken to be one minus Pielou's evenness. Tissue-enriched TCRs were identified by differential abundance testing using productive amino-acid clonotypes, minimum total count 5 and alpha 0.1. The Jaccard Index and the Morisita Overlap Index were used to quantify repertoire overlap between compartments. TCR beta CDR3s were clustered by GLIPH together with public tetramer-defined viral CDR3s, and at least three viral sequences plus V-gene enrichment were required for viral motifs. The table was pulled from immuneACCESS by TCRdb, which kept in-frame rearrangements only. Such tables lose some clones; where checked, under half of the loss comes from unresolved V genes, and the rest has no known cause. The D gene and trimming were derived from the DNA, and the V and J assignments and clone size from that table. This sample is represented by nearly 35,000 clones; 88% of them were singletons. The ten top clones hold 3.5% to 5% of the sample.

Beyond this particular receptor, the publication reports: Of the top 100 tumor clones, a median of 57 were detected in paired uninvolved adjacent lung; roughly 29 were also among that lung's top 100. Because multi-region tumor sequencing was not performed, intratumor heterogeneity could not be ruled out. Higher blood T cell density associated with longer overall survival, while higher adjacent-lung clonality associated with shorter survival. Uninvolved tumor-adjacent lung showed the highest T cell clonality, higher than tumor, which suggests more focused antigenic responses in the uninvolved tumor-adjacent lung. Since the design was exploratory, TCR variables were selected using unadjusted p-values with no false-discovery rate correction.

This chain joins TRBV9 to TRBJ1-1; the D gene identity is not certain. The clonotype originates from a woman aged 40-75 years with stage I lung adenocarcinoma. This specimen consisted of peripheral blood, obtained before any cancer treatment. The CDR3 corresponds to CASSVDSGSTEAFF. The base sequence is TGTGCCAGCAGCGTAGACAGCGGCTCCACTGAAGCTTTCTTT. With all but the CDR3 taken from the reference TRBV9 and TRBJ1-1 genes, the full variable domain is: DSGVTQTPKHLITATGQRVTLRCSPRSGDLSVYWYQQSLDQGLQFLIQYYNGEERAKGNILERFSAQQFPDLHSELNLSSLELGDSALYFCASSVDSGSTEAFFGQGTRLTVV.